Here is one T cell receptor (beta chain) with its context. The method was immunoSEQ multiplex PCR; TCRdb's version includes in-frame clones alone and lacks a portion of them. Of hundreds of thousands of clones in the sample, roughly 72% were seen once. The CDR3 is made up of 15 amino acids. V gave up 5 bases and J gave up 5 bases; unmatched junction bases: 3. Germline V lookup: CDR1 LGHNA, CDR2 YNFKEQ. The data are from a study of shared clonotypes between healthy human individuals. Sequencing input: PBMCs. The chain links TRBV4-2 to TRBJ2-5; 15 nucleotides match TRBD2. This clonotype was sampled from a middle-aged woman in good health. Some clones in this sample may be carry-over from other donors' samples. The CDR3 sequence is CASSGLAGGGETQYF. CDR3 in DNA: TGTGCCAGCAGCGGACTAGCGGGAGGGGGGGAGACCCAGTACTTC.